These 27 T cell receptor beta chains share one sample of origin, sequenced in a study of CXCR3-negative and CXCR3-positive naive CD8 T cells. The libraries of TRB cDNA were prepared using 5' RACE with UMI labels. With the 5' RACE reads reprocessed, TCRdb shows one record per CDR3 protein and no DNA. This sample's table reports about 3,400 distinct CDR3 sequences. What was sequenced was naive CXCR3- CD8+ T cells from blood. Subset defined: CD45RO-CCR7+CD27+CD95- naive CD8+ T cells lacking CXCR3 (TNR3-). Receptors were obtained from a human donor in good health. Some clones in this sample may be carry-over from other donors' samples.

This clonotype shows up as medium-sized by frequency. The gene calls are TRBV6-1 and TRBJ2-1; TCRdb's D gene call, TRBD1, goes unchecked for lack of DNA. There are 15 residues in the CDR3. In germline, CDR1 is MNHNS, CDR2 SASEGT. CDR3 sequence reads: CAVWWAGASYNEQFF.

The V call is TRBV7-4, the J call TRBJ2-1; TCRdb outputs TRBD1, but without DNA this stays unchecked. In germline, CDR1 is SGHVT, CDR2 SQSDAQ. The CDR3 is 15 residues long. CDR3 protein: CASSCRDRGYGEQFF.

The chain links TRBV3-1 to TRBJ2-7; TCRdb calls TRBD1, which cannot be checked without DNA. This CDR3 is built from 14 residues. Germline V gene lookup returns CDR1 LGHDT and CDR2 YNNKEL (reference sequence). The CDR3 sequence: CASSLTGVGYEQYF.

Judged by frequency, this clonotype is medium-sized (0.01 to 0.1%). CDR3 loop: CASSSDRVHNEQFF. V usage is TRBV7-9 and J usage is TRBJ2-1; absent DNA, TCRdb's TRBD1 call cannot be checked. The CDR3 contains 14 residues. Germline V gives CDR1 SEHNR, CDR2 FQNEAQ (reference sequence). Complete variable domain (other parts from reference TRBV7-9 and TRBJ2-1): DTGVSQNPRHKITKRGQNVTFRCDPISEHNRLYWYRQTLGQGPEFLTYFQNEAQLEKSRLLSDRFSAERPKGSFSTLEIQRTEQGDSAMYLCASSSDRVHNEQFFGPGTRLTVL.

CDR3 region: CASSLGANEQFF. The V and J genes are TRBV12-3 or TRBV12-4 and TRBJ2-1. The CDR3 loop spans 12 amino acids.

This clonotype shows up as medium-sized by frequency. J is TRBJ1-5 and V is TRBV6-2 or TRBV6-3; without DNA, the TCRdb call of TRBD1 cannot be checked. CDR3 length: 16 residues. Germline CDR1 reads MNHEY; CDR2 reads SVGEGT. The CDR3 reads CASSYSAGISNQPQHF.

This rearrangement joins TRBV19 to TRBJ1-3; TCRdb picks TRBD1, but there is no DNA to check that call. This CDR3 contains 17 residues. Germline CDR1 is LNHDA and CDR2 is SQIVND (reference sequence). CDR3 sequence: CASSMGAGSTPGNTIYF.

The gene calls are TRBV11-2 and TRBJ2-1; there is no DNA to check the TCRdb D call of TRBD2. The germline V gene encodes CDR1 SGHAT and CDR2 FQNNGV. The CDR3 is 18 amino acids. CDR3 residues: CASSPPLVSSWGYNEQFF. The whole variable domain, remainder taken from reference TRBV11-2 and TRBJ2-1, is EAGVAQSPRYKIIEKRQSVAFWCNPISGHATLYWYQQILGQGPKLLIQFQNNGVVDDSQLPKDRFSAERLKGVDSTLKIQPAKLEDSAVYLCASSPPLVSSWGYNEQFFGPGTRLTVL.

The chain uses TRBV4-1 and TRBJ1-2; TCRdb's D call of TRBD1 is untestable without DNA. Germline-derived CDR1 and CDR2 are MGHRA and YSYEKL. The CDR3 is 14 residues long. The CDR3 here is CASSQVVGEYGYTF.

This clonotype is medium-sized by frequency. The rearrangement joins TRBV6-2 or TRBV6-3 to TRBJ2-3; checking the TCRdb D call of TRBD2 is not possible without DNA. Germline V gene sequence: CDR1 MNHEY, CDR2 SVGEGT. The CDR3 has 15 residues. CDR3 in amino acids: CASSQTSGGTDTQYF.

This clonotype is labeled medium-sized based on frequency. This chain connects TRBV20-1 to TRBJ2-1; the TRBD1 assignment by TCRdb is unverifiable without DNA. The CDR3 contains 14 residues. Germline lookup yields CDR1 DFQATT and CDR2 SNEGSKA (reference sequence). CDR3 amino acids: CSVSGPPLGNEQFF.

Judged by frequency, this clonotype is medium-sized (0.01 to 0.1%). This chain connects TRBV29-1 to TRBJ1-2; lacking DNA, the TRBD1 call made by TCRdb goes unchecked. The CDR3 consists of 13 residues. CDR1 and CDR2 (germline): SQVTM, ANQGSEA. The CDR3 loop is CSVEFSGDYGYTF.

In terms of frequency, this clonotype is large. The chain recombines TRBV7-6 with TRBJ1-2; TCRdb reports TRBD1, a call that lacks DNA to check it against. The CDR3 spans 13 residues. Germline CDR1 reads SGHVS; CDR2 reads FNYEAQ. This CDR3 is CASKGQGDYGYTF.

This chain connects TRBV11-1 to TRBJ2-1; TCRdb returns TRBD2, unconfirmable since there is no DNA. The CDR3 consists of 16 residues. The germline CDR1 and CDR2 sequences are SGHAT and FQDESV (reference sequence). CDR3 in amino acids: CASSLVFGLAGNEQFF.

This clonotype counts as medium-sized (0.01 to 0.1%) by frequency. The chain joins TRBV20-1 to TRBJ2-1; TCRdb selects TRBD2, and the lack of DNA leaves this call unchecked. Germline V lookup: CDR1 DFQATT, CDR2 SNEGSKA (reference sequence). CDR3 length: 15 amino acids. The CDR3 reads CSARGEREANNEQFF.

The gene calls are TRBV20-1 and TRBJ2-3; TCRdb outputs TRBD1, but without DNA this stays unchecked. The length of the CDR3 is 11 residues. CDR1 is DFQATT, CDR2 SNEGSKA, per germline (reference sequence). Here the CDR3 reads CSAHRGNTQYF.

The rearrangement links TRBV6-2 or TRBV6-3 to TRBJ2-2; as DNA is missing, the TRBD1 call by TCRdb cannot be tested. The germline V gene encodes CDR1 MNHEY and CDR2 SVGEGT. The CDR3 loop spans 12 amino acids. The CDR3 protein is CGSTGSTGELFF.

This clonotype counts as medium-sized by frequency. The chain recombines TRBV3-1 with TRBJ2-5; the TCRdb call, TRBD1, lacks DNA for checking. The CDR3 consists of 14 residues. Germline CDR1 and CDR2: LGHDT and YNNKEL (reference sequence). CDR3: CASSQDNGGETQYF.

The genes are TRBV20-1 and TRBJ1-1; TCRdb indicates TRBD1, and absent DNA this call remains unverified. This CDR3 spans 13 amino acids. In germline, CDR1 is DFQATT, CDR2 SNEGSKA (reference sequence). The CDR3 is CSARPRGYTEAFF.

The chain is built from TRBV7-3 and TRBJ1-1; the TCRdb call, TRBD1, lacks DNA for checking. CDR1 and CDR2 from the germline V gene are SGHTA and FQGTGA. The CDR3 spans 16 residues. The CDR3 is CASSSVGGALDTEAFF.

CDR3 amino acids: CASNRGRDSDTQHF. This chain uses TRBV4-2 with TRBJ2-3; absent DNA, TCRdb's TRBD1 call cannot be checked. CDR3 size: 14 residues. Germline values: CDR1 LGHNA, CDR2 YNFKEQ.

The chain employs TRBV4-1 and TRBJ1-3; checking the TCRdb D call of TRBD1 is not possible without DNA. Germline V lookup: CDR1 MGHRA, CDR2 YSYEKL. This CDR3 has 16 residues. This CDR3 is CASSQEAGASGNTIYF.

This clonotype shows up as medium-sized (0.01 to 0.1%) by frequency. Here the CDR3 reads CASSLGAGTEAFF. The genes are TRBV5-1 and TRBJ1-1. Germline-derived CDR1 and CDR2 are SGHRS and YFSETQ. CDR3 size: 13 residues.

In terms of frequency, this clonotype is medium-sized. The genes are TRBV28 and TRBJ2-3; the D call of TRBD2 rests on TCRdb alone, since no DNA is present to check it. Per germline, CDR1 MDHEN and CDR2 SYDVKM. This CDR3 region has 15 residues. The CDR3 sequence: CASSPRTSGTDTQYF.

The chain uses TRBV29-1 and TRBJ2-1; with no DNA, the TCRdb D assignment of TRBD2 cannot be verified. Germline V lookup: CDR1 SQVTM, CDR2 ANQGSEA. The CDR3 consists of 17 residues. The CDR3 spells CSVEDYEASGDPNEQFF.

The V call is TRBV6-5, the J call TRBJ1-6; without DNA, the TCRdb call of TRBD1 cannot be checked. The germline gives CDR1 MNHEY, CDR2 SVGAGI. The CDR3 loop spans 16 amino acids. CDR3 region: CASSYSTGYLNSPLHF.

This clonotype registers medium-sized by frequency. The rearrangement links TRBV29-1 to TRBJ2-5; TCRdb returns TRBD1, unconfirmable since there is no DNA. CDR1 is SQVTM, CDR2 ANQGSEA, per germline. The length of the CDR3 is 14 residues. Here the CDR3 reads CSVDGTGGIETQYF. The full variable domain, in which reference TRBV29-1 and TRBJ2-5 provide the parts outside the CDR3, is SAVISQKPSRDICQRGTSLTIQCQVDSQVTMMFWYRQQPGQSLTLIATANQGSEATYESGFVIDKFPISRPNLTFSTLTVSNMSPEDSSIYLCSVDGTGGIETQYFGPGTRLLVL.